A selection of T cell receptor beta chains follows, all from one sample in a study of T-cell reconstitution after alpha-beta-depleted transplantation in children. TCRdb independently ran MiXCR on the PCR reads; one entry per CDR3 protein. The sample yields 450,000 to 600,000 distinct CDR3 sequences, 32% seen once. Sample: PBMCs from the stem cell graft donor, taken from the stem cell graft. These receptors were obtained from a human donor who donated a stem cell graft to a child with aplastic anemia. The CDR3 runs from the conserved cysteine through the conserved F or W. The order of the fields is J gene, clone size, V gene, D gene, CDR3 protein, CDR3 DNA. D genes are given only for firm matches. A row's size may be missing; if present it is once, few, many or a size class.

j_call: TRBJ1-1
clone_size: few
v_call: TRBV6-5
d_call: -
cdr3_aa: CASSYQGWNEAFF
cdr3_nt: TGTGCCAGCAGTTACCAGGGATGGAATGAAGCTTTCTTT

j_call: TRBJ2-7
clone_size: few
v_call: TRBV3-1
d_call: -
cdr3_aa: CASSLGDGAYEQYF
cdr3_nt: TGTGCCAGCAGTTTAGGGGACGGAGCCTACGAGCAGTACTTC

j_call: TRBJ2-6
clone_size: few
v_call: TRBV29-1
d_call: -
cdr3_aa: CSVGRTGANVLTF
cdr3_nt: TGCAGCGTCGGACGGACTGGGGCCAACGTCCTGACTTTC

j_call: TRBJ1-1
clone_size: once
v_call: TRBV3-1
d_call: -
cdr3_aa: CASSKVMNTEAFF
cdr3_nt: TGTGCCAGCAGCAAAGTGATGAACACTGAAGCTTTCTTT

j_call: TRBJ2-5
clone_size: few
v_call: TRBV10-3
d_call: -
cdr3_aa: CAISELAGQETQYF
cdr3_nt: TGTGCCATCAGTGAGTTAGCAGGGCAGGAGACCCAGTACTTC

j_call: TRBJ1-5
clone_size: -
v_call: TRBV20-1
d_call: -
cdr3_aa: CSANRGLNQPQHF
cdr3_nt: TGCAGTGCAAACCGGGGTCTCAATCAGCCCCAGCATTTT

j_call: TRBJ2-4
clone_size: few
v_call: TRBV19
d_call: TRBD1
cdr3_aa: CASLGQGIQYF
cdr3_nt: TGTGCCAGTCTTGGACAGGGCATTCAGTACTTC

j_call: TRBJ1-5
clone_size: -
v_call: TRBV7-2
d_call: -
cdr3_aa: CASSLAYAGSSPQHF
cdr3_nt: TGTGCCAGCAGCTTAGCGTACGCGGGGTCAAGTCCCCAGCATTTT

j_call: TRBJ2-7
clone_size: few
v_call: TRBV7-2
d_call: TRBD2
cdr3_aa: CASSSLRTRGYEQYF
cdr3_nt: TGTGCCAGCAGCTCCCTCAGGACTAGGGGCTACGAGCAGTACTTC

j_call: TRBJ2-1
clone_size: -
v_call: TRBV20-1
d_call: TRBD1
cdr3_aa: CSAGSQGSYNEQFF
cdr3_nt: TGCAGTGCTGGGTCACAGGGGTCCTACAATGAGCAGTTCTTC

j_call: TRBJ2-3
clone_size: few
v_call: TRBV6-2/TRBV6-3
d_call: TRBD2
cdr3_aa: CASSRGLADTDTQYF
cdr3_nt: TGTGCCAGCAGCCGGGGACTAGCGGATACAGATACGCAGTATTTT

j_call: TRBJ1-5
clone_size: few
v_call: TRBV20-1
d_call: -
cdr3_aa: CSAWDFNQPQHF
cdr3_nt: TGCAGTGCTTGGGACTTCAATCAGCCCCAGCATTTT

j_call: TRBJ1-2
clone_size: once
v_call: TRBV20-1
d_call: -
cdr3_aa: CSARDSHHYGYTF
cdr3_nt: TGCAGTGCTAGAGATTCGCACCACTATGGCTACACCTTC

j_call: TRBJ2-2
clone_size: -
v_call: TRBV18
d_call: TRBD2
cdr3_aa: CASSPPGLAGFSTELFF
cdr3_nt: TGTGCCAGCTCTCCCCCGGGACTAGCGGGTTTTTCAACGGAGCTGTTTTTT

j_call: TRBJ1-1
clone_size: -
v_call: TRBV3-1
d_call: -
cdr3_aa: CASSQVQGATEAFF
cdr3_nt: TGTGCCAGCAGCCAAGTGCAGGGAGCCACTGAAGCTTTCTTT

j_call: TRBJ2-1
clone_size: few
v_call: TRBV6-2/TRBV6-3
d_call: -
cdr3_aa: CASRRIINLSSYNEQFF
cdr3_nt: TGTGCCAGCAGGCGCATAATCAACTTGAGCTCCTACAATGAGCAGTTCTTC

j_call: TRBJ1-1
clone_size: -
v_call: TRBV11-2
d_call: -
cdr3_aa: CASSLDRDSAFF
cdr3_nt: TGTGCCAGCAGCTTAGACCGGGACTCGGCTTTCTTT

j_call: TRBJ1-1
clone_size: few
v_call: TRBV7-2
d_call: -
cdr3_aa: CASSLRGEGTEAFF
cdr3_nt: TGTGCCAGCAGCTTGCGAGGGGAGGGCACTGAAGCTTTCTTT

j_call: TRBJ1-1
clone_size: once
v_call: TRBV18
d_call: -
cdr3_aa: CASSPGLRNSNTEAFF
cdr3_nt: TGTGCCAGCTCACCAGGGCTGAGAAACTCGAACACTGAAGCTTTCTTT